This paragraph covers one T cell receptor beta chain sequence. Its cognate antigen is unknown. Sequencing was performed with immunoSEQ multiplex PCR; in TCRdb, only in-frame clones are kept and a portion is missing. The table has millions of clones, 93% seen once. The V gene lost 0 bases and the J gene lost 2 bases, with 15 bases spanning the gap. CDR1 and CDR2 (germline): LGHNA, YSLEER. The CDR3 length is 17 residues. This sample was included in a study of shared clonotypes between healthy human individuals. Whole-study results and caveats: With a handful of donors compared, roughly 5% of naive CD4 clonotypes were shared.

It was CD45RO-negative cells, positively selected for CCR7, that made up naive CD8 cells, with terminally differentiated effector memory CD45RA+ cells excluded. The chain links TRBV4-3 to TRBJ2-3; perhaps D is TRBD1 or TRBD2 (5 bases each). This clonotype originated in a man aged 18 to 30 in good health. Some clones in this sample may be carry-over from other donors' samples. Sample: naive CD8+ T cells from PBMCs. This CDR3 reads CASSQDFPGTFTDTQYF. CDR3 bases: TGCGCCAGCAGCCAAGACTTTCCGGGGACCTTCACAGATACGCAGTATTTT.